The rows below give T cell receptor beta chains drawn from one sample of a study of T cell responses to AZD1222 COVID-19 vaccine. Sequencing was performed with immunoSEQ multiplex PCR; in TCRdb, only in-frame clones are kept and a portion is missing. In the table there are around 150,000 clones, 75% to 95% of which are singletons. The source material was peripheral blood, sampled 28 days after the second AZD1222 dose. The receptors were sampled from an adult who received the AZD1222 COVID-19 vaccine. Both conserved end residues are part of each CDR3. D genes are given only for firm matches. Some rows have no size entry. The others give once, few or many, or a class for an expanded clone.

j_call	cdr3_length	v_call	d_call	clone_size	cdr3_aa	cdr3_nt
TRBJ1-2	13	TRBV25-1	.	.	CASSPGTNYGYTF	TGTGCCAGCAGTCCGGGAACTAACTATGGCTACACCTTC
TRBJ1-1	14	TRBV6-1	.	.	CASSDQTDLTEAFF	TGTGCCAGCAGTGACCAGACAGATTTGACTGAAGCTTTCTTT
TRBJ1-1	14	TRBV19	.	.	CASTLLAANTEAFF	TGTGCCAGTACTCTCTTGGCAGCGAACACTGAAGCTTTCTTT
TRBJ2-7	16	TRBV11-3	TRBD2	.	CASSLGLAGGPIEQYF	TGTGCCAGCAGCCTGGGACTAGCGGGAGGGCCCATTGAGCAGTACTTC
TRBJ1-3	15	TRBV11-2	.	.	CASSSQRAAGNTIYF	TGTGCCAGCAGCTCTCAGCGGGCAGCTGGAAACACCATATATTTT
TRBJ2-1	16	TRBV7-6	TRBD2	.	CASSLTSGRPGDEQFF	TGTGCCAGCAGCCTGACTAGCGGGAGGCCAGGGGATGAGCAGTTCTTC
TRBJ1-2	14	TRBV10-3	.	once	CAISERGGLYGYTF	TGTGCCATCAGTGAAAGGGGAGGCCTGTATGGCTACACCTTC
TRBJ1-1	14	TRBV5-1	.	.	CASSFATGGTEAFF	TGCGCCAGCAGCTTTGCTACGGGGGGCACTGAAGCTTTCTTT
TRBJ2-7	17	TRBV7-5	.	.	CVRRSGQGASLWYEQYF	TGTGTCAGAAGGTCGGGACAGGGGGCAAGCCTTTGGTACGAGCAGTACTTC
TRBJ2-3	16	TRBV19	TRBD2	.	CASSIGLAGYTDTQYF	TGTGCCAGTAGTATCGGACTAGCGGGCTACACAGATACGCAGTATTTT
TRBJ2-3	15	TRBV5-6	.	.	CASSSRHGYADTQYF	TGTGCCAGCAGCTCGCGACATGGGTATGCAGATACGCAGTATTTT
TRBJ1-4	15	TRBV18	TRBD1	.	CASSPKGQANEKLFF	TGTGCCAGCTCACCAAAGGGACAGGCTAATGAAAAACTGTTTTTT
TRBJ1-6	16	TRBV27	TRBD1	few	CASSYTHRGGNSPLHF	TGTGCCAGCAGCTATACTCACAGGGGGGGTAATTCACCCCTCCACTTT
TRBJ2-5	15	TRBV15	.	.	CATSRDWGSIETQYF	TGTGCCACCAGCAGAGATTGGGGTAGCATAGAGACCCAGTACTTC
TRBJ2-2	14	TRBV7-9	.	.	CASSSTGYAGELFF	TGTGCCAGCAGCTCAACAGGGTATGCCGGGGAGCTGTTTTTT
TRBJ2-1	12	TRBV2	.	.	CASKASVVEQFF	TGTGCCAGCAAAGCCAGCGTGGTTGAGCAGTTCTTC
TRBJ2-3	14	TRBV2	.	.	CASRQGTSTDTQYF	TGTGCCAGCAGACAGGGAACTAGCACAGATACGCAGTATTTT
TRBJ2-5	15	TRBV14	TRBD2	.	CASSQRLAGVETQYF	TGTGCCAGCAGCCAAAGGCTAGCGGGAGTGGAGACCCAGTACTTC
TRBJ2-3	13	TRBV24-1	.	.	CATSEGSTDTQYF	TGTGCCACCAGTGAAGGGAGCACAGATACGCAGTATTTT
TRBJ2-1	14	TRBV7-9	.	.	CASSQGGSYNEQFF	TGTGCCAGCAGTCAGGGGGGCTCCTACAATGAGCAGTTCTTC
TRBJ2-7	15	TRBV7-9	.	.	CASSLGDGAAYEQYF	TGTGCCAGCAGCTTAGGGGACGGGGCGGCCTACGAGCAGTACTTC
TRBJ2-5	12	TRBV10-1	TRBD1	.	CASSEPGGTQYF	TGCGCCAGCAGTGAGCCAGGGGGGACCCAGTACTTC
TRBJ1-3	14	TRBV15	.	.	CATSRGEAGNTIYF	TGTGCCACCAGCAGAGGAGAGGCTGGAAACACCATATATTTT
TRBJ1-2	15	TRBV27	.	.	CASSLFGGEGYGYTF	TGTGCCAGCAGTTTGTTCGGGGGTGAGGGCTATGGCTACACCTTC
TRBJ2-1	13	TRBV12-3/TRBV12-4	TRBD2	.	CASSLAGGYEQFF	TGTGCCAGCAGTTTAGCGGGAGGGTATGAGCAGTTCTTC
TRBJ2-7	13	TRBV19	.	.	CASSEQRAYEQYF	TGTGCCAGTAGTGAACAGCGCGCCTACGAGCAGTACTTC
TRBJ2-1	15	TRBV6-5	TRBD2	.	CASSTSGGEYNEQFF	TGTGCCAGCAGTACTAGCGGGGGGGAGTACAATGAGCAGTTCTTC
TRBJ1-2	11	TRBV20-1	.	.	CSASVRPGYTF	TGCAGTGCTAGCGTCAGACCTGGCTACACCTTC
TRBJ2-1	16	TRBV19	TRBD2	.	CASSILAGGPYNEQFF	TGTGCCAGTAGTATCCTAGCGGGAGGACCCTACAATGAGCAGTTCTTC
TRBJ2-3	18	TRBV5-4	TRBD2	.	CASSATSGRWASTDTQYF	TGTGCCAGCAGCGCTACTAGCGGGAGATGGGCTAGCACAGATACGCAGTATTTT
TRBJ1-1	15	TRBV5-5	TRBD1	.	CASSFGPDRGAWAFF	TGTGCCAGCAGCTTCGGCCCGGACAGGGGGGCTTGGGCTTTCTTT
TRBJ1-2	14	TRBV25-1	.	.	CASSEYGANYGYTF	TGTGCCAGCAGTGAATATGGGGCTAACTATGGCTACACCTTC
TRBJ1-1	14	TRBV30	TRBD1	.	CASPAGTENTEAFF	TGTGCCTCCCCTGCGGGGACAGAGAACACTGAAGCTTTCTTT
TRBJ1-3	14	TRBV20-1	TRBD1	.	CSASDRGLGNTIYF	TGCAGTGCTAGTGACAGGGGGCTAGGAAACACCATATATTTT
TRBJ1-2	13	TRBV11-2	.	.	CASSLGSSDGYTF	TGTGCCAGCAGCCTAGGGAGTTCGGATGGCTACACCTTC
TRBJ2-2	16	TRBV27	TRBD1	.	CASSLGAGGRTGELFF	TGTGCCAGCAGTCTCGGGGCAGGGGGTAGGACCGGGGAGCTGTTTTTT
TRBJ1-5	17	TRBV15	TRBD1	.	CATSNRGEGGSNQPQHF	TGTGCCACCAGCAACAGGGGAGAGGGTGGTAGCAATCAGCCCCAGCATTTT
TRBJ1-1	13	TRBV19	.	.	CASTLGGHAEAFF	TGTGCCAGTACCCTGGGGGGGCACGCTGAAGCTTTCTTT
TRBJ2-5	16	TRBV7-8	.	.	CASSLLPRRTQETQYF	TGTGCCAGCAGCTTACTACCCCGGCGGACCCAAGAGACCCAGTACTTC